This is a list of T cell receptor beta chains from one sample in a study of T-cell reconstitution after alpha-beta-depleted transplantation in children. TCRdb passed the PCR reads through MiXCR, listing each CDR3 protein once. This table has about 1,000,000 distinct CDR3 sequences, about 26% appearing once. The source material was PBMCs, mostly from graft donor cells, sampled 360 days after TCRalphabeta/CD19-depleted stem cell transplant. The receptors come from a boy less than two years old who had a stem cell transplant for SCID, so the T cells may come from the graft donor. Each CDR3 is given with its conserved first and last residue. The order of the fields is V gene, J gene, D gene, clone size, CDR3 protein, CDR3 DNA. A D gene is named only where the DNA matches it firmly. The size of a clone is reported for some rows only, either as once, few or many, or as a class for expanded clones.

v_gene: TRBV25-1
j_gene: TRBJ1-1
d_gene: -
abundance: few
CDR3aa: CASSGTGRTEAFF
CDR3nt: TGTGCCAGCAGTGGGACCGGTCGAACTGAAGCTTTCTTT

v_gene: TRBV5-1
j_gene: TRBJ2-1
d_gene: -
abundance: few
CDR3aa: CASSRNYDTFAYNEQFF
CDR3nt: TGCGCCAGCAGCCGAAACTATGACACGTTTGCGTACAATGAGCAGTTCTTC

v_gene: TRBV20-1
j_gene: TRBJ1-1
d_gene: -
abundance: -
CDR3aa: CSAREAYTEAFF
CDR3nt: TGCAGTGCTAGAGAGGCCTACACTGAAGCTTTCTTT

v_gene: TRBV4-1
j_gene: TRBJ2-7
d_gene: TRBD1
abundance: -
CDR3aa: CASSQGGTGSREQYF
CDR3nt: TGCGCCAGCAGCCAAGGAGGGACAGGGAGTAGAGAGCAGTACTTC

v_gene: TRBV28
j_gene: TRBJ2-7
d_gene: -
abundance: many
CDR3aa: CATPPVCRYEQYF
CDR3nt: TGTGCCACCCCCCCCGTTTGCCGATACGAGCAGTACTTC

v_gene: TRBV4-1
j_gene: TRBJ1-3
d_gene: -
abundance: many
CDR3aa: CASSRDGNTIYF
CDR3nt: TGCGCCAGCAGCAGGGACGGAAACACCATATATTTT

v_gene: TRBV15
j_gene: TRBJ2-1
d_gene: TRBD2
abundance: few
CDR3aa: CATSRVLAGAKQFF
CDR3nt: TGTGCCACCAGCAGAGTGCTAGCGGGGGCGAAGCAGTTCTTC

v_gene: TRBV10-3
j_gene: TRBJ1-2
d_gene: -
abundance: -
CDR3aa: CAISEWANYGYTF
CDR3nt: TGTGCCATCAGTGAGTGGGCAAACTATGGCTACACCTTC

v_gene: TRBV20-1
j_gene: TRBJ2-1
d_gene: -
abundance: few
CDR3aa: CSARLAEPVNEQFF
CDR3nt: TGCAGTGCTAGGCTCGCTGAACCGGTCAATGAGCAGTTCTTC

v_gene: TRBV5-1
j_gene: TRBJ2-6
d_gene: TRBD1
abundance: few
CDR3aa: CASSVDRGAGANVLTF
CDR3nt: TGCGCCAGCAGCGTTGACAGGGGGGCTGGGGCCAACGTCCTGACTTTC

v_gene: TRBV7-8
j_gene: TRBJ2-1
d_gene: TRBD2
abundance: -
CDR3aa: CASRPGLAGFERGEQFF
CDR3nt: TGTGCCAGCAGACCAGGACTAGCGGGCTTTGAAAGGGGTGAGCAGTTCTTC

v_gene: TRBV12-3/TRBV12-4
j_gene: TRBJ2-3
d_gene: TRBD1
abundance: few
CDR3aa: CASSFSYRGTTDTQYF
CDR3nt: TGTGCCAGCAGTTTCTCCTACAGGGGTACCACAGATACGCAGTATTTT

v_gene: TRBV29-1
j_gene: TRBJ2-3
d_gene: TRBD1
abundance: -
CDR3aa: CSVLPGTGGTDTQYF
CDR3nt: TGCAGCGTCTTACCCGGGACAGGGGGCACAGATACGCAGTATTTT

v_gene: TRBV12-3/TRBV12-4
j_gene: TRBJ1-1
d_gene: -
abundance: -
CDR3aa: CASSLTGVGRAFF
CDR3nt: TGTGCCAGCAGCCTAACAGGAGTTGGTCGGGCTTTCTTT

v_gene: TRBV4-1
j_gene: TRBJ1-1
d_gene: -
abundance: once
CDR3aa: CASSQAPFGISSTEAFF
CDR3nt: TGCGCCAGCAGCCAAGCTCCCTTTGGGATTTCTAGCACTGAAGCTTTCTTT

v_gene: TRBV19
j_gene: TRBJ1-1
d_gene: -
abundance: -
CDR3aa: CASSTEMMNTEAFF
CDR3nt: TGTGCCAGTAGTACGGAGATGATGAACACTGAAGCTTTCTTT

v_gene: TRBV19
j_gene: TRBJ1-3
d_gene: -
abundance: once
CDR3aa: CASRIDAAGNTIYF
CDR3nt: TGTGCCAGTAGGATCGACGCGGCGGGAAACACCATATATTTT

v_gene: TRBV29-1
j_gene: TRBJ2-7
d_gene: TRBD1
abundance: -
CDR3aa: CSVEKGQGVYEQYF
CDR3nt: TGCAGCGTTGAAAAGGGACAGGGGGTATACGAGCAGTACTTC

v_gene: TRBV29-1
j_gene: TRBJ2-3
d_gene: -
abundance: many
CDR3aa: CSVERRGTYTDTQYF
CDR3nt: TGCAGCGTTGAACGTCGTGGCACCTACACAGATACGCAGTATTTT

v_gene: TRBV7-2
j_gene: TRBJ1-3
d_gene: TRBD1
abundance: -
CDR3aa: CASSLAPGGARRNTIYF
CDR3nt: TGTGCCAGCAGCTTAGCACCAGGGGGCGCCCGGAGAAACACCATATATTTT

v_gene: TRBV5-1
j_gene: TRBJ2-2
d_gene: -
abundance: -
CDR3aa: CASSFGGGGANTGELFF
CDR3nt: TGCGCCAGCAGCTTTGGAGGCGGGGGCGCAAACACCGGGGAGCTGTTTTTT

v_gene: TRBV10-3
j_gene: TRBJ2-5
d_gene: -
abundance: many
CDR3aa: CAISESGGETQYF
CDR3nt: TGTGCCATCAGTGAATCCGGCGGGGAGACCCAGTACTTC

v_gene: TRBV6-2/TRBV6-3
j_gene: TRBJ2-7
d_gene: -
abundance: -
CDR3aa: CASSYSGGLSYEQYF
CDR3nt: TGTGCCAGCAGTTACTCGGGGGGACTGTCCTACGAGCAGTACTTC

v_gene: TRBV5-5
j_gene: TRBJ2-2
d_gene: -
abundance: few
CDR3aa: CASLGIGVAGELFF
CDR3nt: TGTGCCAGCTTGGGCATAGGGGTGGCCGGGGAGCTGTTTTTT

v_gene: TRBV7-8
j_gene: TRBJ2-5
d_gene: -
abundance: few
CDR3aa: CASSLWDSRMRETQYF
CDR3nt: TGTGCCAGCAGCTTATGGGACTCTAGGATGAGAGAGACCCAGTACTTC

v_gene: TRBV28
j_gene: TRBJ1-5
d_gene: -
abundance: few
CDR3aa: CASSTSRVPHQPQHF
CDR3nt: TGTGCCAGCAGCACATCCAGGGTGCCCCATCAGCCCCAGCATTTT

v_gene: TRBV4-2
j_gene: TRBJ2-7
d_gene: TRBD1
abundance: -
CDR3aa: CASSRGDRPSYEQYF
CDR3nt: TGTGCCAGCAGCCGAGGGGACAGGCCCTCCTACGAGCAGTACTTC

v_gene: TRBV7-9
j_gene: TRBJ2-1
d_gene: TRBD2
abundance: few
CDR3aa: CASSSSGGGMDEQFF
CDR3nt: TGTGCCAGCAGCTCAAGCGGGGGGGGAATGGATGAGCAGTTCTTC

v_gene: TRBV12-3/TRBV12-4
j_gene: TRBJ2-3
d_gene: -
abundance: -
CDR3aa: CASSQTQGLKYF
CDR3nt: TGTGCCAGCAGCCAAACGCAGGGCCTGAAGTATTTT

v_gene: TRBV3-1
j_gene: TRBJ2-1
d_gene: TRBD2
abundance: -
CDR3aa: CASTKRVAGVPSSYNEQFF
CDR3nt: TGTGCCAGCACCAAGCGGGTAGCGGGGGTTCCGAGCTCCTACAATGAGCAGTTCTTC

v_gene: TRBV18
j_gene: TRBJ2-3
d_gene: -
abundance: -
CDR3aa: CASSLEAGRGPTDTQYF
CDR3nt: TGTGCCAGCTCACTGGAAGCAGGGCGGGGGCCCACAGATACGCAGTATTTT

v_gene: TRBV4-1
j_gene: TRBJ2-7
d_gene: -
abundance: -
CDR3aa: CASSHVGGYEQYF
CDR3nt: TGCGCCAGCAGCCACGTCGGGGGCTACGAGCAGTACTTC

v_gene: TRBV10-3
j_gene: TRBJ2-5
d_gene: -
abundance: -
CDR3aa: CAISERGQAGSRETQYF
CDR3nt: TGTGCCATCAGTGAGCGGGGGCAAGCGGGGTCCCGGGAGACCCAGTACTTC

v_gene: TRBV29-1
j_gene: TRBJ2-1
d_gene: -
abundance: -
CDR3aa: CSVAGTQNNEQFF
CDR3nt: TGCAGCGTTGCCGGGACTCAGAACAATGAGCAGTTCTTC

v_gene: TRBV7-2
j_gene: TRBJ1-2
d_gene: -
abundance: few
CDR3aa: CASSLARKEENYGYTF
CDR3nt: TGTGCCAGCAGCTTAGCCCGGAAGGAAGAAAACTATGGCTACACCTTC

v_gene: TRBV10-3
j_gene: TRBJ1-2
d_gene: -
abundance: -
CDR3aa: CAISEDGGRKGYTF
CDR3nt: TGTGCCATCAGTGAGGATGGGGGGCGGAAGGGCTACACCTTC

v_gene: TRBV5-5
j_gene: TRBJ1-3
d_gene: TRBD1
abundance: -
CDR3aa: CATQGDITGNTIYF
CDR3nt: TGTGCCACCCAGGGGGATATTACTGGAAACACCATATATTTT

v_gene: TRBV27
j_gene: TRBJ2-7
d_gene: TRBD2
abundance: -
CDR3aa: CASSRTSGGPYSYEQYF
CDR3nt: TGTGCCAGCAGCCGGACTAGCGGGGGGCCCTACTCCTACGAGCAGTACTTC

v_gene: TRBV7-3
j_gene: TRBJ2-4
d_gene: -
abundance: -
CDR3aa: CASSHRVGDIQYF
CDR3nt: TGTGCCAGCAGCCACAGGGTTGGGGACATTCAGTACTTC

v_gene: TRBV7-9
j_gene: TRBJ2-4
d_gene: TRBD1
abundance: few
CDR3aa: CASSYPGTGSDIQYF
CDR3nt: TGTGCCAGCAGCTACCCCGGGACAGGGAGTGACATTCAGTACTTC

v_gene: TRBV28
j_gene: TRBJ2-2
d_gene: -
abundance: many
CDR3aa: CASSWWGRNTGELFF
CDR3nt: TGTGCCAGCAGTTGGTGGGGTAGGAACACCGGGGAGCTGTTTTTT

v_gene: TRBV5-1
j_gene: TRBJ2-7
d_gene: TRBD1
abundance: -
CDR3aa: CASSPASGGGEQYF
CDR3nt: TGCGCCAGCAGCCCTGCGTCAGGGGGTGGCGAGCAGTACTTC

v_gene: TRBV7-9
j_gene: TRBJ1-1
d_gene: -
abundance: few
CDR3aa: CASESYTEAFF
CDR3nt: TGTGCCAGCGAGTCCTACACTGAAGCTTTCTTT

v_gene: TRBV4-2
j_gene: TRBJ2-7
d_gene: -
abundance: -
CDR3aa: CASSQDQAREQYF
CDR3nt: TGTGCCAGCAGCCAAGATCAGGCCCGCGAGCAGTACTTC

v_gene: TRBV24-1
j_gene: TRBJ1-2
d_gene: TRBD1
abundance: -
CDR3aa: CATSDTGTVNYGYTF
CDR3nt: TGTGCCACCAGTGATACCGGGACAGTTAACTATGGCTACACCTTC

v_gene: TRBV2
j_gene: TRBJ2-5
d_gene: -
abundance: -
CDR3aa: CASSDWTVQETQYF
CDR3nt: TGTGCCAGCAGTGACTGGACGGTACAAGAGACCCAGTACTTC

v_gene: TRBV7-9
j_gene: TRBJ2-7
d_gene: TRBD2
abundance: few
CDR3aa: CASSLRGDNYEQYF
CDR3nt: TGTGCCAGCAGCTTACGGGGGGATAACTACGAGCAGTACTTC

v_gene: TRBV27
j_gene: TRBJ1-1
d_gene: -
abundance: -
CDR3aa: CASRGLSQAGLAAFF
CDR3nt: TGTGCCAGCAGGGGATTAAGTCAGGCGGGCCTAGCAGCTTTCTTT

v_gene: TRBV3-1
j_gene: TRBJ2-3
d_gene: TRBD2
abundance: -
CDR3aa: CASSSGTSSGDTQYF
CDR3nt: TGTGCCAGCAGCTCCGGGACTAGCTCAGGAGATACGCAGTATTTT

v_gene: TRBV29-1
j_gene: TRBJ1-1
d_gene: -
abundance: -
CDR3aa: CSVEGRITRWRTANEAFF
CDR3nt: TGCAGCGTTGAGGGCCGGATAACGAGATGGAGGACAGCTAATGAAGCTTTCTTT

v_gene: TRBV7-9
j_gene: TRBJ2-5
d_gene: -
abundance: -
CDR3aa: CASSGRGQTQYF
CDR3nt: TGTGCCAGCTCCGGCCGGGGGCAGACCCAGTACTTC

v_gene: TRBV29-1
j_gene: TRBJ2-7
d_gene: TRBD2
abundance: few
CDR3aa: CSVPGLGSGEQYF
CDR3nt: TGCAGCGTACCGGGACTAGGCTCCGGCGAGCAGTACTTC

v_gene: TRBV18
j_gene: TRBJ2-1
d_gene: -
abundance: -
CDR3aa: CASSPEGGPYINEQFF
CDR3nt: TGTGCCAGCTCACCCGAAGGCGGACCGTACATTAATGAGCAGTTCTTC

v_gene: TRBV5-1
j_gene: TRBJ2-4
d_gene: -
abundance: -
CDR3aa: CASSLGESIQYF
CDR3nt: TGCGCCAGCAGCTTGGGGGAGAGCATTCAGTACTTC